The next 15 T cell receptor delta chains were all read from a single sample in a study of TRDV2 sequences in healthy donors. TCRdb re-called the PCR reads via CATT. Altogether around 2,000 delta-chain clones are present, roughly 65% being singletons, with the ten largest covering more than 13%. The sequencing sample was made of Vd2+ gamma-delta T cells from blood. The source is a human donor in good health.

The rearrangement joins TRDV2 to TRDJ1; 12 nucleotides match TRDD3. Germline V gene lookup returns CDR1 GEAIGNYY and CDR2 EKD. The CDR3 extends over 20 amino acids. The ends lost 0 bases at V and 2 bases at J; junction bases unmatched: 15. The DNA for the CDR3 is TGTGCCTGTGACACCGTTACTGGGGGATACCCGGTCCGGGGAACCGATAAACTCATCTTT. This sequence encodes CACDTVTGGYPVRGTDKLIF.

Comments on this clone: This is likely an artifact of a read error, given a far larger clone one base away. This CDR3 is also generated by other DNA sequences in the sample. The genes are TRDV2 and TRDJ1, with TRDD3 as a possible D gene (6 bases). Germline CDR1 reads GEAIGNYY; CDR2 reads EKD. Trimming pared 0 bases from V and 1 base from J, leaving 11 bases between. The CDR3 covers 15 residues. The CDR3 DNA reads as TGTGCCTGTGACACCGTGGGGGGTCTCACCGATAAACTCATCTTT. Protein sequence: CACDTVGGLTDKLIF.

The genes are TRDV2 and TRDJ1; 12 bases agree with TRDD3. Germline V gene sequence: CDR1 GEAIGNYY, CDR2 EKD. CDR3 length equals 15 residues. Trimming removed 2 bases from V and 4 bases from J; junction bases left unmatched: 4. CDR3 region: CACDKLGDTGDKLIF. The CDR3 region has the DNA TGTGCCTGTGACAAACTGGGGGATACAGGCGATAAACTCATCTTT.

V usage is TRDV2 and J usage is TRDJ1; TRDD3 agrees at 7 bases. This CDR3 is 14 amino acids long. Germline CDR1 is GEAIGNYY and CDR2 is EKD. The junction had 9 bases not matched to a gene; V was cut back by 0 bases and J by 9 bases. The DNA of the CDR3 is TGTGCCTGTGACACCGTTGGGGGAGTGACTGAACTCATCTTT. This translates into CACDTVGGVTELIF.

This clone is large (0.1 to 1%). Other DNA sequences in this specimen translate into the identical CDR3. V usage is TRDV2 and J usage is TRDJ1; D gene ambiguous. Between the trimmed V and J ends, which lost 0 bases and 2 bases, there was a span of 9 bases. CDR1 is GEAIGNYY and CDR2 is EKD in the germline V gene. The CDR3 sequence is 14 residues long. The CDR3: CACDTVGATDKLIF. In nucleotides, the CDR3 is TGTGCCTGTGACACCGTAGGGGCTACCGATAAACTCATCTTT.

This clone was seen more than once but under ten times. The chain is built from TRDV2 and TRDJ1, with 9 bases fitting TRDD3. In germline, CDR1 is GEAIGNYY, CDR2 EKD. V lost 2 bases and J lost 1; bases outside the gene matches: 4. The CDR3 length is 15 residues. The CDR3 protein is CACDKLGEPTDKLIF. The CDR3, as DNA: TGTGCCTGTGACAAACTGGGGGAACCCACCGATAAACTCATCTTT.

This chain connects TRDV2 to TRDJ3; 12 bases agree with TRDD3. Per germline, CDR1 GEAIGNYY and CDR2 EKD. V lost 0 bases to trimming and J lost 6 bases; unmatched junction nucleotides: 11. The CDR3 runs 20 residues. CDR3 bases: TGTGCCTGTGACACCGTGCTGGGGGATACGCGGGTATCGGACACCCGACAGATGTTTTTC. It yields the protein CACDTVLGDTRVSDTRQMFF.

Concerning this clone: A much larger clone sits a single nucleotide away, making a read error possible. The chain uses TRDV2 and TRDJ1, with 11 bases fitting TRDD3. Germline V gives CDR1 GEAIGNYY, CDR2 EKD. The CDR3 covers 20 residues. The CDR3 protein is CAGDTLTQLGDSVYTDKLIF. The DNA for the CDR3 is TGTGCCGGTGACACCCTCACCCAACTGGGGGATAGTGTGTACACCGATAAACTCATCTTT.

This clone is labeled large (0.1 to 1%). The rearrangement uses TRDV2 and TRDJ1; 11 bases match TRDD3. The germline CDR1 and CDR2 sequences are GEAIGNYY and EKD. J was trimmed by 0 bases and V by 0 bases; bases with no gene match: 14. The CDR3 is 20 amino acids. The CDR3 region has the DNA TGTGCCTGTGACACCGTTGGTGGGGGATACGCGGTGGACTACACCGATAAACTCATCTTT. It translates to CACDTVGGGYAVDYTDKLIF.

The genes are TRDV2 and TRDJ1; 11 positions match TRDD3. V shed 4 bases and J 4 bases; nucleotides not matched to a gene: 16. The CDR3 covers 18 residues. The V gene's germline CDR1 is GEAIGNYY and CDR2 EKD. The chain's CDR3 is CACESLGDTSRMVDKLIF. In DNA, the CDR3 is TGTGCCTGTGAATCCCTGGGGGATACTTCCCGAATGGTCGATAAACTCATCTTT.

The V and J genes are TRDV2 and TRDJ1; D is undetermined. The CDR3 runs 15 residues. Germline V gives CDR1 GEAIGNYY, CDR2 EKD. The germline V and J ends were trimmed by 0 bases and 0 bases, with 10 bases remaining between them. CDR3 DNA sequence: TGTGCCTGTGACACCGTCGGCCAGCACACCGATAAACTCATCTTT. It specifies CACDTVGQHTDKLIF.

This sequence joins TRDV2 and TRDJ1; D is undetermined. Germline CDR1 GEAIGNYY, CDR2 EKD. With 3 bases removed from V and 2 bases from J, the gap between germline ends came to 15 bases. This CDR3 region has 15 residues. CDR3 in DNA: TGTGCCTGTGACCCCGTCGGGCTCCTTACCGATAAACTCATCTTT. Encoded protein: CACDPVGLLTDKLIF.

This clone appeared a few times. The chain joins TRDV2 to TRDJ1; D is unclear. V was pared by 3 bases and J by 3 bases, with 13 bases between. There are 14 residues in the CDR3. The germline CDR1 and CDR2 sequences are GEAIGNYY and EKD. This CDR3 is CACDLLSPSDKLIF. In DNA, the CDR3 is TGTGCCTGTGACCTACTGTCCCCGTCCGATAAACTCATCTTT.

The V gene is TRDV2, the J gene TRDJ1; 10 bases map to TRDD3. V shed 0 bases and J 4 bases; nucleotides not matched to a gene: 7. There are 16 residues in the CDR3. The germline V gene has CDR1 GEAIGNYY and CDR2 EKD. CDR3 in DNA: TGTGCCTGTGACACCGTGGGGGATACTCCTTACGATAAACTCATCTTT. Translated: CACDTVGDTPYDKLIF.

This sequence joins TRDV2 and TRDJ1; 9 bases align to TRDD3. CDR1 and CDR2 from the germline V gene are GEAIGNYY and EKD. The CDR3 covers 14 residues. The J segment lost 4 bases and the V segment lost 7 bases, leaving 9 bases of the junction unmatched. Written as DNA, the CDR3 is TGTGCCTGCGAACCTCTGGGGGATGGCGATAAACTCATCTTT. Protein sequence: CACEPLGDGDKLIF.